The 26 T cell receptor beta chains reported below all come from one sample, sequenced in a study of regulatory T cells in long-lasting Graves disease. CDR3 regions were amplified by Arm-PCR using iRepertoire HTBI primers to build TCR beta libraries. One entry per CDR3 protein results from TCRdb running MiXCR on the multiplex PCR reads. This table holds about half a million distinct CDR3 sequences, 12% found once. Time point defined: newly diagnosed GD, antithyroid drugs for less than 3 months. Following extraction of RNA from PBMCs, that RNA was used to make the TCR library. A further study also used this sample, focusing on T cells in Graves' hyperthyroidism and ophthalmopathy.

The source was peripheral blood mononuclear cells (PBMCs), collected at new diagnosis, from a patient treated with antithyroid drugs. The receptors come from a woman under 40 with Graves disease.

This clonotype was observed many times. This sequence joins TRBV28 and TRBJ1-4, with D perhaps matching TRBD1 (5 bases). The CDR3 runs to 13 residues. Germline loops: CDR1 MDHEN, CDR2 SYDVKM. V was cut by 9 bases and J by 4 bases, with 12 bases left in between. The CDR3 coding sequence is TGTGCCAGTGGCAGGGTCATTAATGAAAAACTGTTTTTT. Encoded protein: CASGRVINEKLFF.

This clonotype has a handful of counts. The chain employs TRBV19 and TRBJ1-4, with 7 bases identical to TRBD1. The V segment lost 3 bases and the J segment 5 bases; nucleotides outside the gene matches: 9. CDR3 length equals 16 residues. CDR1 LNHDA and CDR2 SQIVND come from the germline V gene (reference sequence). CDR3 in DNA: TGTGCCAGTAGTATGAACAGGGGAATCATAAATGAAAAACTGTTTTTT. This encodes CASSMNRGIINEKLFF. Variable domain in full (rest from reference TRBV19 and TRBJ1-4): DGGITQSPKYLFRKEGQNVTLSCEQNLNHDAMYWYRQDPGQGLRLIYYSQIVNDFQKGDIAEGYSVSREKKESFPLTVTSAQKNPTAFYLCASSMNRGIINEKLFFGSGTQLSVL.

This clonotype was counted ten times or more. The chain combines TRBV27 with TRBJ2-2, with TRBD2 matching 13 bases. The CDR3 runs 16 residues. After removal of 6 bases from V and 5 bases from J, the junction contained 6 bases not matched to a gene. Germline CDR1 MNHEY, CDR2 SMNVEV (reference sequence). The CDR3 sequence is CASSGLAGALTGELFF. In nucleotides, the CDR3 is TGTGCCAGCAGCGGACTAGCGGGAGCTTTAACCGGGGAGCTGTTTTTT.

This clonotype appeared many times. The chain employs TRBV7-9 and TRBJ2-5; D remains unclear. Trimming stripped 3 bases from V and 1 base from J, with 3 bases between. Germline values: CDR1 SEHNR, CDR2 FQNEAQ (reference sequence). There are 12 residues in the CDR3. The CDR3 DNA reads TGTGCCAGCAGCTTCTCCCAAGAGACCCAGTACTTC. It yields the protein CASSFSQETQYF.

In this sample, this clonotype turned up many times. The CDR3 nucleotides are TGTGCCAGCTCCGGGGCGGACAGGGGAGAGCGGCAGTACTTC. Protein: CASSGADRGERQYF. The J gene is TRBJ2-7, the V gene TRBV18; 9 bases agree with TRBD1. Germline assignment: CDR1 KGHSH and CDR2 LQKENI. V shed 6 bases, J shed 9 bases, and the junction held 12 bases outside the gene matches. There are 14 residues in the CDR3.

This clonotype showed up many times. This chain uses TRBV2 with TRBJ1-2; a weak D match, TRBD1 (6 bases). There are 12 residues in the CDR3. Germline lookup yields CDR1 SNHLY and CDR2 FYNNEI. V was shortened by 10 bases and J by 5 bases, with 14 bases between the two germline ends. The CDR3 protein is CATARDTYGYTF. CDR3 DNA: TGTGCCACCGCCCGGGACACGTATGGCTACACCTTC.

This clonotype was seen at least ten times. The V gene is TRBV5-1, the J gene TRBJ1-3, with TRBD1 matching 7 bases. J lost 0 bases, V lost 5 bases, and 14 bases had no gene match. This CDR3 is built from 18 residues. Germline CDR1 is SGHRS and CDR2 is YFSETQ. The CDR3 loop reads CASRPTGDDPSSGNTIYF. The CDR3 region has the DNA TGCGCCAGCAGACCTACAGGGGACGATCCTAGCTCTGGAAACACCATATATTTT.

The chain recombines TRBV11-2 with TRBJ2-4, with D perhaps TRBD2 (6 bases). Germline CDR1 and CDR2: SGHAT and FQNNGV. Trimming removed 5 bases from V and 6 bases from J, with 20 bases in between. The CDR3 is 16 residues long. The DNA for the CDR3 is TGTGCCAGCAGCCCAGAGGGCGGGACGGAGTTAAACATTCAGTACTTC. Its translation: CASSPEGGTELNIQYF.

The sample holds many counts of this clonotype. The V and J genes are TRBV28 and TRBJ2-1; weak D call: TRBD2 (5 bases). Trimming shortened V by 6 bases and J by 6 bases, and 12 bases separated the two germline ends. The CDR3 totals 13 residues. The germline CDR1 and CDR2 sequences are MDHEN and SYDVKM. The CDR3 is CASSSGSSNEQFF. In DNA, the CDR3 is TGTGCCAGCAGCTCGGGGAGTAGCAATGAGCAGTTCTTC. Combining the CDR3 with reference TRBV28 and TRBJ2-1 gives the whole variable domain DVKVTQSSRYLVKRTGEKVFLECVQDMDHENMFWYRQDPGLGLRLIYFSYDVKMKEKGDIPEGYSVSREKKERFSLILESASTNQTSMYLCASSSGSSNEQFFGPGTRLTVL.

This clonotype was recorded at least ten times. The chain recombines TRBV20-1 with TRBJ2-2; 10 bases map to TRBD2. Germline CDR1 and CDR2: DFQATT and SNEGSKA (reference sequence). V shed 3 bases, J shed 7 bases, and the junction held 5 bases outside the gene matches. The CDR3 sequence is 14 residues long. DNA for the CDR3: TGCAGTGCTAGCACTAGCGGGAATGACGGGGAGCTGTTTTTT. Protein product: CSASTSGNDGELFF.

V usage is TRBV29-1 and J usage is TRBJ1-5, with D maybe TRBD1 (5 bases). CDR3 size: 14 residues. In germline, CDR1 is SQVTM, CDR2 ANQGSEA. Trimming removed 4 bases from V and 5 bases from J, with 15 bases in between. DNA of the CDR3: TGCAGCGTTGGAGAAGGCAGGGACTATCAGCCCCAGCATTTT. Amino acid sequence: CSVGEGRDYQPQHF.

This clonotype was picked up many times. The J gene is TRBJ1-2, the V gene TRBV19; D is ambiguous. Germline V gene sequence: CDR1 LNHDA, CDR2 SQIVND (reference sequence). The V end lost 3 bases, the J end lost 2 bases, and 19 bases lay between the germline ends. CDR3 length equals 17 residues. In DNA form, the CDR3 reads TGTGCCAGTAGTATTAGTGGGTTAGTTCACCCCAACTATGGCTACACCTTC. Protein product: CASSISGLVHPNYGYTF.

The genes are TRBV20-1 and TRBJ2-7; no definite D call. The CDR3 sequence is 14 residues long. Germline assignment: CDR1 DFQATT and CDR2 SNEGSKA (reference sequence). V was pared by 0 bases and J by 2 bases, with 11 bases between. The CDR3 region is CSARDLTSTYEQYF. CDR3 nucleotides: TGCAGTGCTAGAGATCTGACAAGTACCTACGAGCAGTACTTC.

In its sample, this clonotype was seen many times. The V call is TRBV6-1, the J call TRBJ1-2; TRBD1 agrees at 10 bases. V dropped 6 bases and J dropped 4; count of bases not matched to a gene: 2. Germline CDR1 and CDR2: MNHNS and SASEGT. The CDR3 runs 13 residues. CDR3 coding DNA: TGTGCCAGCAGACGGGACAGGGGCTATGGCTACACCTTC. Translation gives CASRRDRGYGYTF.

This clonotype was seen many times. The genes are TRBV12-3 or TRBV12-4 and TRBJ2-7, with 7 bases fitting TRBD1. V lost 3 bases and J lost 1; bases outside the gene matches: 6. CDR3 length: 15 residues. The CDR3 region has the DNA TGTGCCAGCAGTTTGCAGGGGGAAACTTCCTACGAGCAGTACTTC. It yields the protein CASSLQGETSYEQYF.

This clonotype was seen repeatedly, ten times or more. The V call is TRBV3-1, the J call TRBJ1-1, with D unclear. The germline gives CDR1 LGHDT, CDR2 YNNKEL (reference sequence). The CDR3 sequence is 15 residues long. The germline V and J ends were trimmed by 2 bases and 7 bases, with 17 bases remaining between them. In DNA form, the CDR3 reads TGTGCCAGCAGCCAAAGGACCGTAGCGGCGGGTGAAGCTTTCTTT. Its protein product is CASSQRTVAAGEAFF.

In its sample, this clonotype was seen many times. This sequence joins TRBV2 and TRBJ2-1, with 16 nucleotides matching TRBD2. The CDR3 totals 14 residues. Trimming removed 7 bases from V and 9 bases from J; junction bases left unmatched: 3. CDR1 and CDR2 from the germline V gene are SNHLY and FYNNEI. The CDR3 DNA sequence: TGTGCCAGCATAGGGACTAGCGGGAGGGTTGAGCAGTTCTTC. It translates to CASIGTSGRVEQFF.

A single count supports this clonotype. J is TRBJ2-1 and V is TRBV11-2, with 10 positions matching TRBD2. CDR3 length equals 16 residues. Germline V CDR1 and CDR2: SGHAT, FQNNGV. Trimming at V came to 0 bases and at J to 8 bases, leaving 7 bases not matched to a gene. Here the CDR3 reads CASSLDLAGARDEQFF. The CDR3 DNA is TGTGCCAGCAGCTTAGATCTAGCGGGAGCTCGCGATGAGCAGTTCTTC.

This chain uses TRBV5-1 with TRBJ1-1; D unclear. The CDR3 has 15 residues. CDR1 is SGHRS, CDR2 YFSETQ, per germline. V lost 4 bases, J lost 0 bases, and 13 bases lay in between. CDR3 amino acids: CASSRLEVMNTEAFF. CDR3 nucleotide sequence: TGCGCCAGCAGCCGCCTAGAGGTAATGAACACTGAAGCTTTCTTT.

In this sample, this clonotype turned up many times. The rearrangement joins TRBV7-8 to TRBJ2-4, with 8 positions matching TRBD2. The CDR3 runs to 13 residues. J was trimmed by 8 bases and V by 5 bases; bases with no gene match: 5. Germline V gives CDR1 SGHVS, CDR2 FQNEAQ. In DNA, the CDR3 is TGTGCCAGCAGCCGACCGGGGGGGGACATTCAGTACTTC. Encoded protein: CASSRPGGDIQYF.

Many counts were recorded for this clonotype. CDR3 sequence: CASSPGREYNEQFF. The CDR3 DNA reads TGTGCCAGCTCACCGGGGCGGGAATACAATGAGCAGTTCTTC. The rearrangement joins TRBV18 to TRBJ2-1; tentative D call: TRBD2 (6 bases). Trimming cost V 3 bases and J 4 bases, with 10 bases left between them. The germline gives CDR1 KGHSH, CDR2 LQKENI. The CDR3 totals 14 residues.

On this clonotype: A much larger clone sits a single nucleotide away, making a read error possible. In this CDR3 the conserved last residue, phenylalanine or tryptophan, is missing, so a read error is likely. The CDR3 nucleotides read TGTGCCAGCAGCCTCAACCCCCCAGGGGAGGACACTGAAGCTTTCCTT. Translated: CASSLNPPGEDTEAFL. V and J are TRBV7-9 and TRBJ1-1; weak D call: TRBD1 (6 bases). V lost 5 bases to trimming and J lost 3 bases, with 19 bases between them. CDR1 is SEHNR, CDR2 FQNEAQ, per germline (reference sequence). CDR3 length: 16 residues.

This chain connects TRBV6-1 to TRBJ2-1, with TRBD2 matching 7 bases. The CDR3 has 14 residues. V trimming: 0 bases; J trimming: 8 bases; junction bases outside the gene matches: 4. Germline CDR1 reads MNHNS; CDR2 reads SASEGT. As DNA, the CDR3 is TGTGCCAGCAGTGAAGCGCGGGAGCTGTATGAGCAGTTCTTC. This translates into CASSEARELYEQFF.

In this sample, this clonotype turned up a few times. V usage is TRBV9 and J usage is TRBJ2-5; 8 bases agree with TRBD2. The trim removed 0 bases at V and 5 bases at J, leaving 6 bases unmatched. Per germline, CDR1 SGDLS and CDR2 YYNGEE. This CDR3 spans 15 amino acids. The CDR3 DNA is TGTGCCAGCAGCGTAGACGGGAGGGCCACTGAGACCCAGTACTTC. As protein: CASSVDGRATETQYF. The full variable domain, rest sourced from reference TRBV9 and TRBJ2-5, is DSGVTQTPKHLITATGQRVTLRCSPRSGDLSVYWYQQSLDQGLQFLIQYYNGEERAKGNILERFSAQQFPDLHSELNLSSLELGDSALYFCASSVDGRATETQYFGPGTRLLVL.

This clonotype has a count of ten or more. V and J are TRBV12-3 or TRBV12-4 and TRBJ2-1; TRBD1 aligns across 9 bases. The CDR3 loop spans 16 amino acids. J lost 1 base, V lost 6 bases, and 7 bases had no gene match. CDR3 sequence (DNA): TGTGCCAGCAGAAGAACAGGGGGCCGGTCCTACAATGAGCAGTTCTTC. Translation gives CASRRTGGRSYNEQFF.

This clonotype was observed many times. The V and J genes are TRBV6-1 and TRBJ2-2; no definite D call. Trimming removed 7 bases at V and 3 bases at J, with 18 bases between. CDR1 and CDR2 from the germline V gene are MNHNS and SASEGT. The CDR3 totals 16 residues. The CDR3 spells CASTNVGRRHTGELFF. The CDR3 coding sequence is TGTGCCAGCACCAATGTAGGGCGCCGCCACACCGGGGAGCTGTTTTTT.